These 17 T cell receptor beta chains originate from one sample sequenced in a study of blood T cells in healthy people across ages. PCR was performed a second time for 7 to 11 cycles using a sample-barcoded 5' primer and a J-beta primer mix. Each CDR3 protein is one row after TCRdb ran MiXCR on the 5' RACE reads. The sample yields 1.5 million to 2 million distinct CDR3 sequences, roughly 27% seen once. Specimen: blood. Receptors originate from a woman aged 25 to 39 in good health.

This clonotype was recorded a few times. This chain connects TRBV2 to TRBJ1-4; D call uncertain. V lost 1 base and J 8 bases, leaving 11 bases between the germline ends. Germline V gives CDR1 SNHLY, CDR2 FYNNEI. The CDR3 covers 14 residues. The CDR3 region has the DNA TGTGCCAGCAGTGAAGGGACTAATGGGGAAAAACTGTTTTTT. Translated, it gives CASSEGTNGEKLFF.

The chain carries TRBV20-1 and TRBJ1-5; no reliable D call. The CDR3 has 16 amino acids. In germline, CDR1 is DFQATT, CDR2 SNEGSKA (reference sequence). V lost 0 bases and J 2 bases, leaving 14 bases between the germline ends. CDR3 DNA: TGCAGTGCTAGAGATAGGCGGCGAGAGGGCAATCAGCCCCAGCATTTT. Translating gives CSARDRRREGNQPQHF.

This clonotype has only one observation. This chain links TRBV6-2 or TRBV6-3 with TRBJ2-1, with D maybe TRBD2 (5 bases). The J call may be mistaken, given a closer DNA end match to TRBJ2-7. The germline gives CDR1 MNHEY, CDR2 SVGEGT. The CDR3 is 14 residues long. The CDR3 DNA is TGTGCCAGCTTGCCGGGAAGATCCTACAATGAGCAGTACTTC. Encoded protein: CASLPGRSYNEQYF.

J is TRBJ2-5 and V is TRBV7-8; 10 nucleotides line up with TRBD2. The CDR3 extends over 14 amino acids. Germline V gene lookup returns CDR1 SGHVS and CDR2 FQNEAQ. V trimming: 6 bases; J trimming: 2 bases; junction bases outside the gene matches: 3. The CDR3 nucleotides read TGTGCCAGCAGATGGACTAGCGGACAAGAGACCCAGTACTTC. This translates into CASRWTSGQETQYF. Based on the CDR3 plus reference TRBV7-8 and TRBJ2-5, the full variable domain is GAGVSQSPRYKVAKRGQDVALRCDPISGHVSLFWYQQALGQGPEFLTYFQNEAQLDKSGLPSDRFFAERPEGSVSTLKIQRTQQEDSAVYLCASRWTSGQETQYFGPGTRLLVL.

The chain joins TRBV6-1 to TRBJ2-3, with D unclear. Germline V lookup: CDR1 MNHNS, CDR2 SASEGT. CDR3 length: 13 amino acids. Trimming pared 3 bases from V and 8 bases from J, leaving 12 bases between. In nucleotides, the CDR3 is TGTGCCAGCAGTGAGCAGGTATACGGTACGCAGTATTTT. This encodes CASSEQVYGTQYF.

This rearrangement joins TRBV20-1 to TRBJ2-5, with TRBD2 as a possible D gene (5 bases). This CDR3 is built from 13 residues. The ends were cut back, 0 bases at V and 5 bases at J, with 10 bases in the middle. Germline V CDR1 and CDR2: DFQATT, SNEGSKA (reference sequence). In DNA form, the CDR3 reads TGCAGTGCTAGAGAGACTATTGTGGAGACCCAGTACTTC. Translating gives CSARETIVETQYF.

This chain joins TRBV2 and TRBJ2-5; TRBD2 aligns across 8 bases. CDR3 size: 15 residues. J was trimmed by 2 bases and V by 7 bases; bases with no gene match: 9. The germline V gene has CDR1 SNHLY and CDR2 FYNNEI. DNA for the CDR3: TGTGCCAGCACAAGGAGCGGGGGCCCTCAAGAGACCCAGTACTTC. Encoded protein: CASTRSGGPQETQYF.

V and J are TRBV7-9 and TRBJ2-7; possible D gene TRBD1, 6 bases. This CDR3 spans 13 amino acids. V dropped 1 base and J dropped 6 bases, with 10 bases sitting between them. Germline lookup yields CDR1 SEHNR and CDR2 FQNEAQ (reference sequence). The DNA for the CDR3 is TGTGCCAGCAGCTTAGGACAGGAGGCCGAGCAGTACTTC. Translated, it gives CASSLGQEAEQYF. The whole variable domain, filled in from reference TRBV7-9 and TRBJ2-7, reads DTGVSQNPRHKITKRGQNVTFRCDPISEHNRLYWYRQTLGQGPEFLTYFQNEAQLEKSRLLSDRFSAERPKGSFSTLEIQRTEQGDSAMYLCASSLGQEAEQYFGPGTRLTVT.

The chain is built from TRBV7-7 and TRBJ2-4; 7 bases are shared with TRBD1. The germline V gene has CDR1 SSHAT and CDR2 FNYEAQ (reference sequence). This CDR3 comprises 13 residues. V lost 5 bases to trimming and J lost 13 bases; unmatched junction nucleotides: 11. The CDR3: CASSPQGLHEQYF. CDR3 in DNA: TGTGCCAGCAGCCCACAGGGGTTGCATGAGCAGTACTTC.

This clonotype was observed a handful of times. The chain couples TRBV20-1 to TRBJ1-5; 10 bases line up with TRBD1. The CDR3 extends over 16 amino acids. V shed 3 bases, J shed 4 bases, and the junction held 9 bases outside the gene matches. The V gene's germline CDR1 is DFQATT and CDR2 SNEGSKA (reference sequence). This chain's CDR3 is CSASFLGGQGNQPQHF. The DNA for the CDR3 is TGCAGTGCTAGCTTCCTTGGGGGACAGGGGAATCAGCCCCAGCATTTT.

The chain uses TRBV11-2 and TRBJ1-1; no clear D gene. V gave up 0 bases and J gave up 5 bases, with 7 bases separating them. Germline V CDR1 and CDR2: SGHAT, FQNNGV. This CDR3 is built from 13 residues. Here the CDR3 DNA reads TGTGCCAGCAGCTTAGACATACGGACTGAAGCTTTCTTT. Its translation: CASSLDIRTEAFF.

The gene calls are TRBV2 and TRBJ2-7; D is possibly TRBD1 (6 bases). Trimming cost V 2 bases and J 0 bases, with 8 bases left between them. Germline V gene lookup returns CDR1 SNHLY and CDR2 FYNNEI. This CDR3 has 14 residues. The CDR3 DNA reads as TGTGCCAGCAGTGAAATCAGGGGCTCCTACGAGCAGTACTTC. This translates into CASSEIRGSYEQYF.

This clonotype was counted between two and nine times. This chain connects TRBV7-9 to TRBJ2-5; D remains ambiguous. The CDR3 runs 12 residues. The V gene's germline CDR1 is SEHNR and CDR2 FQNEAQ (reference sequence). With 8 bases removed from V and 3 bases from J, the gap between germline ends came to 10 bases. CDR3 residues: CASEAEEETQYF. DNA for the CDR3: TGTGCCAGCGAAGCCGAGGAAGAGACCCAGTACTTC.

This clonotype came up once. The CDR3 end shows no conserved phenylalanine or tryptophan, and so a read error is likely. The rearrangement joins TRBV7-6 to TRBJ2-2; D is unclear. The V end was cut by 3 bases, the J end by 0 bases, with 5 bases between. Per the germline V gene, CDR1 is SGHVS and CDR2 is FNYEAQ. CDR3 length equals 14 residues. Written as DNA, the CDR3 is TGTGCCAGCAGCTTCAGTACGAACACCGGGGAGCTGTTTGTT. Amino acid sequence: CASSFSTNTGELFV.

Many counts were recorded for this clonotype. The CDR3 DNA sequence: TGCAGTGCTAGACGGGGGCTAGCGCCCCAAGAGACCCAGTACTTC. Translated, it gives CSARRGLAPQETQYF. This sequence joins TRBV20-1 and TRBJ2-5; D tentatively fits TRBD1 or TRBD2 (6 bases each). The CDR3 length is 15 residues. CDR1 is DFQATT and CDR2 is SNEGSKA in the germline V gene (reference sequence). V lost 2 bases and J lost 1, with 14 bases in between.

In this sample, this clonotype turned up many times. V and J are TRBV6-1 and TRBJ2-7; TRBD1 matches 8 bases. With 5 bases clipped from V and 3 bases from J, the junction kept 6 bases outside the gene matches. Germline assignment: CDR1 MNHNS and CDR2 SASEGT. There are 14 residues in the CDR3. The CDR3 DNA follows: TGTGCCAGCAGTACAGGGGGAGGTGGCTACGAGCAGTACTTC. Residues: CASSTGGGGYEQYF.

For this clonotype: The germline gene is not matched at one end of the junction; a read error may be the cause. The chain employs TRBV11-2 and TRBJ2-1; no firm D call. The CDR3 is 16 residues long. Germline V lookup: CDR1 SGHAT, CDR2 FQNNGV. In DNA form, the CDR3 reads TGTGCCGGCAGCTTAGTGGCGGTGGGCGTCTACAATGAGCAGTTCTTC. This sequence encodes CAGSLVAVGVYNEQFF.